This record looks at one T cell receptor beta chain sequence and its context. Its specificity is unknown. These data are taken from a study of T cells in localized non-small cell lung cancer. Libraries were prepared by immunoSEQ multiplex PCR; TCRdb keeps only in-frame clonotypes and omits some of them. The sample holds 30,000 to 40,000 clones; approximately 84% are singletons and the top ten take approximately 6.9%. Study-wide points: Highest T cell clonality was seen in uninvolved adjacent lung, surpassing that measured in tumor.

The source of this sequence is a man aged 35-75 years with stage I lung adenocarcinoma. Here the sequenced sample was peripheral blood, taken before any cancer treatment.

CDR3: CASSGPVGSIYEQYF. The DNA of the CDR3 is TGTGCCAGCAGTGGCCCCGTCGGGAGTATCTACGAGCAGTACTTC. This chain joins TRBV6-1 and TRBJ2-7, with D possibly TRBD2 on 6 matching bases. Trimming removed 4 bases from V and 3 bases from J, with 16 bases in between. The CDR3 is 15 residues long. Germline V lookup: CDR1 MNHNS, CDR2 SASEGT.